The clone carrying this TCR beta chain is a singleton in its sample. Measured with immunoSEQ multiplex PCR; TCRdb has only the in-frame clones, and not every one. The profile shows 140,000 or so clones, about 89% of them singletons. After removal of 3 bases from V and 5 bases from J, the junction contained 8 bases not matched to a gene. Germline V gene sequence: CDR1 MNHEY, CDR2 SMNVEV (reference sequence). CDR3 size: 15 residues. This sample stems from a study of T cell responses to AZD1222 COVID-19 vaccine. This clonotype was sampled from an adult who received the MenACWY meningococcal vaccine as a control. The material was peripheral blood, obtained 28 days after the second dose of the MenACWY control vaccine. V usage is TRBV27 and J usage is TRBJ2-3; 7 nucleotides align to TRBD1. CDR3 DNA sequence: TGTGCCAGCAGTTTCCTTAACAGGGGTGAAGATACGCAGTATTTT. Residues: CASSFLNRGEDTQYF.